This TCR beta chain was captured in a study of OX40 agonist ivuxolimab in advanced cancers. For the study in its entirety: The costimulatory receptor OX40 (CD134) was targeted by ivuxolimab, a fully human IgG2 agonistic monoclonal antibody. Peripheral TCRbeta sequencing was intended to test whether TCR sequence diversity was altered and clonal T-cell expansion was caused by ivuxolimab. Prior anti-PD-1, anti-PD-L1 or anti-CTLA-4 therapy was permitted, and 35% to 40% of dose-escalation patients had received checkpoint inhibitors. Partial responses were achieved by three dose-escalation patients, of whom one had hepatocellular carcinoma and two had cutaneous melanoma. In the dose-escalation cohort, 82.7% of patients were male, and the mean age was roughly 60 years, with a range of about 20 to 90. The paper describes the monotherapy dose-escalation part (N of about 50 patients) of the phase I trial of ivuxolimab. Intravenous ivuxolimab was administered to patients every 2 weeks at six dose levels: 0.01, 0.1, 0.3, 1.5, 3 and 10 mg/kg. Of the roughly 52 dose-escalation patients, hepatocellular carcinoma was present in 19, melanoma in some 15, renal cell carcinoma in 9 and head and neck cancer in 9. Broader findings and caveats from the paper: Low levels of normalized T-cell clonal expansion were also seen in some patients who did not respond. Partial responders in the 0.1-3.0 mg/kg groups had among the lowest normalized peripheral clonal expansion, especially among CD8+ T cells. On average, CD8+ T cells showed more expanded clones than CD4+ T cells after ivuxolimab. Which antigens the clonally expanded peripheral T cells were specific for was not determined. Clonal expansion of both CD4+ and CD8+ blood T cells was observed from baseline to week 6 at doses 0.1 to 3.0 mg/kg.

Genomic DNA was extracted from sorted cells for sequencing of the TCRbeta CDR3 region. The immunoSEQ Assay was used to sequence the TCRbeta CDR3 regions. Entries here come from immuneACCESS through TCRdb and include only in-frame sequences with V and J called. Some clones fail to appear in such tables; in the studies checked, an unresolved V gene covers under half of the shortfall, and the cause of the remainder is unknown. This sample gives tens of thousands of clones in total; about 92% of them show up just once. The ten largest clones represent 33% of the sample. V trim: 3 bases; J trim: 4 bases; unmatched bases: 12. CDR1 and CDR2 are drawn from the germline V gene (reference sequence): SGHKS, YYEKEE. There are 18 amino acids in the CDR3, from cysteine to phenylalanine inclusive. The kept DNA is CDR3 alone, 54 bases in frame from the first base. This clone was seen only once. It has no known antigen specificity. Base qualities are not provided; no much larger clone lies one nucleotide away.

Patients with autoimmune disease history or receiving systemic immunosuppression were excluded from the trial. In every dose cohort, peripheral blood was drawn for TCR sequencing at baseline, cycle 4 day 1, and cycle 7 day 1. The samples were taken from a phase I, first-in-human, multicenter, open-label dose-escalation trial of ivuxolimab. Adults with locally advanced or metastatic melanoma, renal cell carcinoma, hepatocellular carcinoma or head and neck squamous cell carcinoma were enrolled in the trial. Before TCR sequencing, CD4+ and CD8+ T cells were separately sorted from peripheral blood. The specimen was CD4+ or CD8+ T cells sorted from blood, collected in a trial of the OX40 agonist ivuxolimab. The receptor's source is an adult with an advanced solid tumor such as melanoma, head and neck, liver or kidney cancer. The chain uses TRBV5-5 and TRBJ2-2; 10 of the junction bases match TRBD2. CDR3 region: CASSSFLIAGGPTGELFF. The DNA sequence is given as TGTGCCAGCAGCTCCTTCCTTATAGCGGGAGGCCCCACCGGGGAGCTGTTTTTT. Reference TRBV5-5 and TRBJ2-2 proteins supply the regions before and after the CDR3; the full variable domain is: DAGVTQSPTHLIKTRGQQVTLRCSPISGHKSVSWYQQVLGQGPQFIFQYYEKEERGRGNFPDRFSARQFPNYSSELNVNALLLGDSALYLCASSSFLIAGGPTGELFFGEGSRLTVL.